One and the same sample provided the 8 T cell receptor beta chains below, sequenced in a study of Ad26.COV2.S vaccination and SARS-CoV-2 variants. Libraries were prepared by immunoSEQ multiplex PCR; TCRdb keeps only in-frame clonotypes and omits some of them. Of about 390,000 clones listed, around 85% were seen once; the top ten hold more than 3%. Treatment indicated: 19 received Ad26.COV2.S at low or high dose, single or two shots; 5 received placebo; per-sample allocation not given. Sampling was done on day 63 after the first vaccine or placebo injection. The material sequenced was peripheral blood, taken in a trial of Ad26.COV2.S vaccine versus placebo. The source is a person aged 18-65 years who received the Ad26.COV2.S COVID-19 vaccine or a placebo.

The gene calls are TRBV3-1 (or the pseudogene TRBV3-2) and TRBJ1-1, with D possibly TRBD1 on 5 matching bases. V was trimmed by 0 bases and J by 6 bases, leaving 17 bases between them. This CDR3 region has 16 residues. The germline V gene has CDR1 LGHDT and CDR2 YNNKEL (reference sequence). CDR3 loop: CASSQDGSGGVAEAFF. The CDR3, as DNA: TGTGCCAGCAGCCAAGATGGGTCGGGGGGGGTCGCTGAAGCTTTCTTT.

This chain links TRBV5-5 with TRBJ1-2; unclear D gene. Trimming removed 5 bases from V and 0 bases from J, with 11 bases in between. The CDR3 loop spans 14 amino acids. Germline values: CDR1 SGHKS, CDR2 YYEKEE (reference sequence). The CDR3 spells CASSTESSNYGYTF. The CDR3 nucleotides are TGTGCCAGCAGTACAGAGAGCTCTAACTATGGCTACACCTTC. Drawing the rest from reference TRBV5-5 and TRBJ1-2, the complete variable domain is DAGVTQSPTHLIKTRGQQVTLRCSPISGHKSVSWYQQVLGQGPQFIFQYYEKEERGRGNFPDRFSARQFPNYSSELNVNALLLGDSALYLCASSTESSNYGYTFGSGTRLTVV.

V and J are TRBV27 and TRBJ1-6; 10 nucleotides align to TRBD1. Germline V gene data show CDR1 as MNHEY and CDR2 as SMNVEV (reference sequence). The CDR3 is 15 residues long. The J segment lost 7 bases and the V segment lost 5 bases, leaving 5 bases of the junction unmatched. The CDR3 spells CASSPWGQGNSPLHF. CDR3 nucleotide sequence: TGTGCCAGCAGTCCTTGGGGACAGGGGAATTCACCCCTCCACTTT.

The chain has TRBV7-8 and TRBJ2-6, with unresolved D. V lost 4 bases, J lost 0 bases, and 10 bases lay in between. CDR3 size: 16 residues. The germline V gene has CDR1 SGHVS and CDR2 FQNEAQ. The CDR3 is CASSSLQNSGANVLTF. The CDR3 region has the DNA TGTGCCAGCAGCTCATTACAAAACTCTGGGGCCAACGTCCTGACTTTC.

The chain combines TRBV6-6 with TRBJ1-6, with 8 nucleotides matching TRBD1. The CDR3 runs to 14 residues. V gave up 5 bases and J gave up 9 bases; unmatched junction bases: 6. Germline V gives CDR1 MNHNY, CDR2 SVGAGI (reference sequence). The CDR3 region is CASSASRGPSPLHF. CDR3 nucleotide sequence: TGTGCCAGCAGTGCCTCCAGGGGGCCTTCACCCCTCCACTTT.

The V and J genes are TRBV2 and TRBJ1-4; D unclear. Germline CDR1 reads SNHLY; CDR2 reads FYNNEI. With 1 base removed from V and 5 bases from J, the gap between germline ends came to 11 bases. The length of the CDR3 is 15 residues. This chain's CDR3 is CASSEGGRGNEKLFF. CDR3 DNA: TGTGCCAGCAGTGAAGGTGGCCGGGGAAATGAAAAACTGTTTTTT.

The chain joins TRBV7-6 to TRBJ2-3, with 10 bases lining up with TRBD1. Germline V CDR1 and CDR2: SGHVS, FNYEAQ. Trimming at V came to 4 bases and at J to 6 bases, leaving 10 bases not matched to a gene. The CDR3 consists of 16 residues. CDR3 bases: TGTGCCAGCAGCTCCCCCGGGACAGGGGACGGGGATACGCAGTATTTT. Its protein product is CASSSPGTGDGDTQYF.

The genes are TRBV3-1 (or the pseudogene TRBV3-2) and TRBJ2-5; 8 bases match TRBD1. After removal of 1 base from V and 5 bases from J, the junction contained 3 bases not matched to a gene. CDR3 size: 14 residues. Germline V CDR1 and CDR2: LGHDT, YNNKEL (reference sequence). The CDR3 DNA follows: TGTGCCAGCAGCCAAGGGGACAGGAAGGAGACCCAGTACTTC. As protein: CASSQGDRKETQYF.